Below, 29 T cell receptor beta chains from the same sample are listed, as sequenced in a study of blood T cell repertoires in COVID-19. TCRdb keeps only in-frame clones here, not all; method: immunoSEQ multiplex PCR. The profile shows around 290,000 clones, approximately 90% of them singletons. Source material: peripheral blood. Receptor source: a woman in her 30s with COVID-19, enrolled during active disease.

Only one count was recorded for this clone. The rearrangement joins TRBV5-1 to TRBJ2-5; TRBD2 might be the D (6 bases). The V gene's germline CDR1 is SGHRS and CDR2 YFSETQ. V lost 5 bases, J lost 4 bases, and 21 bases lay in between. The CDR3 spans 16 residues. CDR3 protein: CASRSGELGPGETQYF. DNA for the CDR3: TGCGCCAGCAGATCGGGGGAACTAGGACCTGGAGAGACCCAGTACTTC.

In this sample, this clone turned up once. The chain couples TRBV6-5 to TRBJ2-5; D is ambiguous. CDR1 and CDR2 (germline): MNHEY, SVGAGI. There are 12 residues in the CDR3. Deletions cut 6 bases from V and 1 base from J, with 6 bases between. CDR3 in DNA: TGTGCCAGCAGGAGGCTCCAAGAGACCCAGTACTTC. Protein product: CASRRLQETQYF.

V usage is TRBV27 and J usage is TRBJ2-7; 8 nucleotides line up with TRBD2. J lost 5 bases, V lost 7 bases, and 16 bases had no gene match. This CDR3 has 16 amino acids. Per germline, CDR1 MNHEY and CDR2 SMNVEV (reference sequence). This CDR3 reads CASNKGGAGGINEQYF. In DNA, the CDR3 is TGTGCCAGCAACAAAGGTGGCGCGGGAGGAATTAACGAGCAGTACTTC.

This clone was detected only once. The genes are TRBV30 and TRBJ2-1; the match to TRBD2 covers 9 bases. V shed 5 bases and J 4 bases; nucleotides not matched to a gene: 9. CDR3 length equals 15 residues. Germline V lookup: CDR1 GTSNPN, CDR2 SVGIG (reference sequence). The CDR3 here is CAWGTTSGPYNEQFF. The CDR3 DNA follows: TGTGCCTGGGGCACTACTAGCGGGCCTTACAATGAGCAGTTCTTC.

This chain connects TRBV7-9 to TRBJ1-1; a possible D gene is TRBD1 (5 bases). V lost 5 bases to trimming and J lost 4 bases, with 17 bases between them. The V gene's germline CDR1 is SEHNR and CDR2 FQNEAQ (reference sequence). This CDR3 region has 15 residues. The CDR3 sequence is CASSPSWGEITEAFF. CDR3 DNA: TGTGCCAGCAGCCCCTCGTGGGGGGAAATCACTGAAGCTTTCTTT.

The rearrangement joins TRBV6-5 to TRBJ1-6; D might be TRBD1 (5 bases). V was cut by 7 bases and J by 6 bases, with 13 bases left in between. Looked up from germline, CDR1 is MNHEY and CDR2 is SVGAGI. This CDR3 comprises 14 residues. The CDR3 DNA is TGTGCCAGCAAGCAGGGCCGCGGTAATTCACCCCTCCACTTT. It specifies CASKQGRGNSPLHF.

This chain links TRBV21-1 with TRBJ1-2. TRBV21-1 represents a pseudogene. CDR3 size: 15 residues. CDR3 sequence: CASSFERGGSYGYTF. Written as DNA, the CDR3 is TGTGCCAGCAGCTTTGAGAGGGGGGGAAGCTATGGCTACACCTTC.

Only one count was recorded for this clone. The gene calls are TRBV2 and TRBJ2-1, with D uncertain. V gave up 4 bases and J gave up 7 bases, with 14 bases separating them. The CDR3 is 14 amino acids. Germline-derived CDR1 and CDR2 are SNHLY and FYNNEI. The CDR3 coding sequence is TGTGCCAGCAGTGTGACCAGTCAGGCGAATGAGCAGTTCTTC. Protein product: CASSVTSQANEQFF. The whole variable domain, filled in from reference TRBV2 and TRBJ2-1, reads EPEVTQTPSHQVTQMGQEVILRCVPISNHLYFYWYRQILGQKVEFLVSFYNNEISEKSEIFDDQFSVERPDGSNFTLKIRSTKLEDSAMYFCASSVTSQANEQFFGPGTRLTVL.

Comment on this clone: Other DNA sequences in this specimen translate into the identical CDR3. CDR3 nucleotides: TGTGCCAGCAGCTTAGGGACTAGCGGGAGTTGGGAGACCCAGTACTTC. Its protein product is CASSLGTSGSWETQYF. This rearrangement joins TRBV11-2 to TRBJ2-5, with 13 bases that match TRBD2. CDR1 is SGHAT and CDR2 is FQNNGV in the germline V gene. V was clipped by 1 base and J by 5 bases; unmatched bases: 4. This CDR3 has 16 residues. The complete variable domain, with remaining parts taken from reference TRBV11-2 and TRBJ2-5, reads EAGVAQSPRYKIIEKRQSVAFWCNPISGHATLYWYQQILGQGPKLLIQFQNNGVVDDSQLPKDRFSAERLKGVDSTLKIQPAKLEDSAVYLCASSLGTSGSWETQYFGPGTRLLVL.

This chain joins TRBV19 and TRBJ1-2; D not certain. There are 15 residues in the CDR3. Germline values: CDR1 LNHDA, CDR2 SQIVND (reference sequence). Between the trimmed V and J ends, which lost 4 bases and 8 bases, there was a span of 20 bases. CDR3 nucleotides: TGTGCCAGTAGTACATCCTCCGGGAGCCCGGGAGGCTACACCTTC. Its protein product is CASSTSSGSPGGYTF.

V and J are TRBV11-2 and TRBJ1-5; D remains unclear. CDR1 is SGHAT, CDR2 FQNNGV, per germline. The CDR3 length is 14 residues. V was shortened by 5 bases and J by 0 bases, with 8 bases between the two germline ends. CDR3 sequence reads: CASSHTDSNQPQHF. Here the CDR3 DNA reads TGTGCCAGCAGCCATACAGATAGCAATCAGCCCCAGCATTTT. Drawing the rest from reference TRBV11-2 and TRBJ1-5, the complete variable domain is EAGVAQSPRYKIIEKRQSVAFWCNPISGHATLYWYQQILGQGPKLLIQFQNNGVVDDSQLPKDRFSAERLKGVDSTLKIQPAKLEDSAVYLCASSHTDSNQPQHFGDGTRLSIL.

This chain uses TRBV29-1 with TRBJ1-1; D is uncertain. CDR1 is SQVTM, CDR2 ANQGSEA, per germline. Trimming pared 7 bases from V and 2 bases from J, leaving 11 bases between. The CDR3 has 12 residues. In DNA form, the CDR3 reads TGCAGCGCCGGGGAAGCAAACACTGAAGCTTTCTTT. Protein sequence: CSAGEANTEAFF.

This rearrangement joins TRBV19 to TRBJ1-1; tentative D call: TRBD1 (6 bases). Germline loops: CDR1 LNHDA, CDR2 SQIVND (reference sequence). The ends were cut back, 4 bases at V and 2 bases at J, with 17 bases in the middle. The CDR3 runs 16 residues. As DNA, the CDR3 is TGTGCCAGTAGTACCGATCGTACGGGGGGCAACACTGAAGCTTTCTTT. Protein: CASSTDRTGGNTEAFF.

The V gene is TRBV4-1, the J gene TRBJ2-7; tentatively, D is TRBD1 (7 bases). With 2 bases removed from V and 5 bases from J, the gap between germline ends came to 16 bases. This CDR3 region has 15 residues. Germline V lookup: CDR1 MGHRA, CDR2 YSYEKL. CDR3: CASSQRIGGGHEQYF. The CDR3 bases are TGCGCCAGCAGCCAAAGAATCGGAGGGGGCCACGAGCAGTACTTC.

The V gene is TRBV27, the J gene TRBJ1-1; 9 nucleotides line up with TRBD1. Germline assignment: CDR1 MNHEY and CDR2 SMNVEV (reference sequence). The CDR3 spans 13 residues. Losses at the gene ends were 5 bases for V and 7 bases for J; bases not matched to a gene: 5. This CDR3 reads CASSSRQGVEAFF. The DNA for the CDR3 is TGTGCCAGCAGTAGTAGACAGGGGGTTGAAGCTTTCTTT.

The chain links TRBV3-1 (or the pseudogene TRBV3-2) to TRBJ1-2; TRBD1 matches 7 bases. The germline V gene encodes CDR1 LGHDT and CDR2 YNNKEL (reference sequence). After removal of 1 base from V and 1 base from J, the junction contained 3 bases not matched to a gene. The CDR3 sequence is 15 residues long. The CDR3 here is CASSQVDRVNYGYTF. The DNA of the CDR3 is TGTGCCAGCAGCCAAGTCGACAGGGTTAACTATGGCTACACCTTC.

This sequence joins TRBV19 and TRBJ1-4; D call uncertain. Germline V gene data show CDR1 as LNHDA and CDR2 as SQIVND (reference sequence). The V end lost 4 bases, the J end lost 1 base, and 7 bases lay between the germline ends. The CDR3 runs 14 residues. In DNA form, the CDR3 reads TGTGCCAGTAGTAAGAGTAAAACTAATGAAAAACTGTTTTTT. Its translation: CASSKSKTNEKLFF.

The CDR3 protein is CASSLGGDPQETQYF. CDR3 in DNA: TGTGCCAGCAGCTTAGGGGGGGACCCGCAGGAGACCCAGTACTTC. The chain recombines TRBV7-7 with TRBJ2-5, with a weak D call TRBD2 (6 bases). V lost 1 base and J 5 bases, leaving 14 bases between the germline ends. CDR1 and CDR2 from the germline V gene are SSHAT and FNYEAQ (reference sequence). The CDR3 runs 15 residues.

J is TRBJ2-3 and V is TRBV5-1; D perhaps matches TRBD1 (5 bases). Germline loops: CDR1 SGHRS, CDR2 YFSETQ. V gave up 4 bases and J gave up 0 bases, with 9 bases separating them. The CDR3 extends over 14 amino acids. CDR3 amino acids: CASSRQTSTDTQYF. The CDR3 nucleotides read TGCGCCAGCAGCCGACAGACTAGCACAGATACGCAGTATTTT.

The rearrangement joins TRBV7-9 to TRBJ1-3, with unresolved D. The CDR3 consists of 12 residues. CDR1 SEHNR and CDR2 FQNEAQ come from the germline V gene (reference sequence). The V gene lost 5 bases and the J gene lost 6 bases, with 8 bases spanning the gap. CDR3: CASSLSVNTIYF. CDR3 in DNA: TGTGCCAGCAGCCTTTCGGTAAACACCATATATTTT.

The chain employs TRBV5-1 and TRBJ2-2; 8 positions agree with TRBD2. CDR1 SGHRS and CDR2 YFSETQ come from the germline V gene. This CDR3 spans 16 amino acids. V gave up 0 bases and J gave up 0 bases; unmatched junction bases: 1. This chain's CDR3 is CASSLERGTNTGELFF. The CDR3 DNA follows: TGCGCCAGCAGCTTGGAGCGGGGGACGAACACCGGGGAGCTGTTTTTT.

The chain uses TRBV6-2 or TRBV6-3 and TRBJ1-1; D is unresolved. V dropped 2 bases and J dropped 1 base, with 11 bases sitting between them. This CDR3 contains 15 residues. The V gene's germline CDR1 is MNHEY and CDR2 SVGEGT. Here the CDR3 reads CASSYVPGQNTEAFF. The CDR3 region has the DNA TGTGCCAGCAGTTACGTTCCAGGCCAGAACACTGAAGCTTTCTTT.

The rearrangement uses TRBV7-3 and TRBJ2-3; D ambiguous. CDR1 and CDR2 (germline): SGHTA, FQGTGA. The ends were cut back, 5 bases at V and 7 bases at J, with 13 bases in the middle. The CDR3 runs to 13 residues. CDR3 DNA sequence: TGTGCCAGCAGCCGCCCGGGTCGGTATACGCAGTATTTT. It specifies CASSRPGRYTQYF.

This clone was detected once. The V call is TRBV18, the J call TRBJ1-1; D is perhaps TRBD1 (5 bases). The CDR3 extends over 15 amino acids. The germline V and J ends were trimmed by 3 bases and 5 bases, with 16 bases remaining between them. The germline V gene has CDR1 KGHSH and CDR2 LQKENI. The CDR3 here is CASSPAGGQWTEAFF. The CDR3, as DNA: TGTGCCAGCTCACCGGCGGGGGGTCAATGGACTGAAGCTTTCTTT.

This rearrangement joins TRBV7-6 to TRBJ2-1; 9 bases line up with TRBD2. The germline V gene encodes CDR1 SGHVS and CDR2 FNYEAQ. The V and J ends lost 5 bases and 0 bases, in that order; junction bases with no gene match: 17. The CDR3 has 20 amino acids. The CDR3 DNA follows: TGTGCCAGCAGCGCAAGAGCGGCTAGCGGGACCCTGAGCTCCTACAATGAGCAGTTCTTC. The encoded protein is CASSARAASGTLSSYNEQFF.

This clone was seen a handful of times. The V gene is TRBV5-1, the J gene TRBJ2-1, with TRBD1 matching over 8 bases. Germline CDR1 SGHRS, CDR2 YFSETQ. There are 14 residues in the CDR3. J was trimmed by 8 bases and V by 4 bases; bases with no gene match: 8. CDR3 protein: CASSLGTGIDEQFF. In DNA form, the CDR3 reads TGCGCCAGCAGCCTGGGGACAGGAATAGATGAGCAGTTCTTC.

The genes are TRBV24-1 and TRBJ1-2; the D is unclear. The V and J ends lost 5 bases and 4 bases respectively, with 7 bases between them. Germline CDR1 KGHDR, CDR2 SFDVKD. This CDR3 comprises 12 residues. CDR3 nucleotides: TGTGCCACCAGTGGCGATGGCTATGGCTACACCTTC. It translates to CATSGDGYGYTF.

V gene TRBV4-1 combines with J gene TRBJ2-5; no clear D. The V gene's germline CDR1 is MGHRA and CDR2 YSYEKL. V lost 1 base, J lost 0 bases, and 6 bases lay in between. This CDR3 has 14 residues. The CDR3 DNA follows: TGCGCCAGCAGCCAAGCCAAGCACCAAGAGACCCAGTACTTC. Encoded protein: CASSQAKHQETQYF.

The V gene is TRBV7-9, the J gene TRBJ2-7; TRBD1 might be the D (5 bases). CDR1 SEHNR and CDR2 FQNEAQ come from the germline V gene (reference sequence). Trimming shortened V by 5 bases and J by 3 bases, and 23 bases separated the two germline ends. This CDR3 spans 17 amino acids. CDR3: CASSPRWGAPSFYEQYF. CDR3 in DNA: TGTGCCAGCAGCCCCCGTTGGGGCGCCCCTTCTTTCTACGAGCAGTACTTC.